This is a list of T cell receptor beta chains from one sample in a study of T cell changes during pregnancy in multiple sclerosis. Profiling relied on immunoSEQ multiplex PCR, and the TCRdb table lists in-frame clones only, not all of them. Here the sample spans more than 80,000 clones, around 93% being singletons. This material consisted of peripheral blood, taken after pregnancy. The origin of the receptors is a female donor with multiple sclerosis, enrolled in a pregnancy study. Both conserved end residues are part of each CDR3. A D gene is named only where the DNA matches it firmly. Clone size appears in some rows only: once, few, many, or a class for an expanded clone.

V	size	D	J	CDR3	DNA
TRBV19	.	.	TRBJ1-1	CASSFRTEANTEAFF	TGTGCCAGTAGTTTCAGGACAGAGGCAAACACTGAAGCTTTCTTT
TRBV6-5	.	TRBD1	TRBJ1-1	CASSYSSQGATEAFF	TGTGCCAGCAGTTACAGCAGCCAGGGGGCAACTGAAGCTTTCTTT
TRBV6-1	once	.	TRBJ2-1	CASSARLGGGAYNEQFF	TGTGCCAGCAGTGCCCGGTTGGGGGGGGGCGCCTACAATGAGCAGTTCTTC
TRBV9	.	.	TRBJ1-5	CASSVGDNDQPQHF	TGTGCCAGCAGCGTTGGGGACAACGATCAGCCCCAGCATTTT
TRBV11-2	.	.	TRBJ2-5	CASSLPGYGETQYF	TGTGCCAGCAGCTTACCAGGGTACGGGGAGACCCAGTACTTC
TRBV5-5	.	TRBD2	TRBJ2-5	CASSFGLAEGETQYF	TGTGCCAGCAGCTTCGGACTAGCGGAGGGGGAGACCCAGTACTTC
TRBV5-1	.	TRBD2	TRBJ2-1	CASSTSGRGDNEQFF	TGCGCCAGCAGCACTAGCGGGAGGGGGGACAATGAGCAGTTCTTC
TRBV5-1	.	TRBD2	TRBJ2-7	CASSSGLANYEQYF	TGCGCCAGCAGCTCGGGACTAGCCAATTACGAGCAGTACTTC
TRBV9	.	.	TRBJ2-2	CASSVRGSTGELFF	TGTGCCAGCAGCGTTAGGGGCAGCACCGGGGAGCTGTTTTTT
TRBV28	.	.	TRBJ1-2	CASSLRTRLVGDYGYTF	TGTGCCAGCAGTCTCCGGACGCGTTTAGTAGGGGACTATGGCTACACCTTC
TRBV5-1	.	TRBD2	TRBJ2-7	CASSLVASGRDEQYF	TGCGCCAGCAGCTTGGTGGCTAGCGGGAGAGACGAGCAGTACTTC
TRBV5-1	.	.	TRBJ2-5	CASALLARETQYF	TGCGCCAGCGCCCTCCTAGCACGAGAGACCCAGTACTTC
TRBV27	.	.	TRBJ2-7	CASSPRPSRNEQYF	TGTGCCAGCAGCCCCCGGCCTAGCAGAAACGAGCAGTACTTC
TRBV9	.	.	TRBJ1-1	CASSVEGGMNTEAFF	TGTGCCAGCAGCGTAGAGGGGGGGATGAACACTGAAGCTTTCTTT
TRBV19	.	TRBD1	TRBJ2-3	CASSDSQGVSTDTQYF	TGTGCCAGTAGTGACTCTCAGGGGGTGTCCACAGATACGCAGTATTTT
TRBV9	.	TRBD1	TRBJ1-2	CASSGPDRVFDGYTF	TGTGCCAGCAGCGGCCCGGACAGGGTTTTCGATGGCTACACCTTC
TRBV2	.	.	TRBJ1-1	CASGGQGSTEAFF	TGTGCCAGCGGGGGCCAGGGGAGTACTGAAGCTTTCTTT
TRBV19	.	.	TRBJ1-5	CASSIQGSNQPQHF	TGTGCCAGTAGTATTCAGGGTAGCAATCAGCCCCAGCATTTT
TRBV29-1	.	TRBD1	TRBJ1-5	CSVGQGAGQPQHF	TGCAGCGTTGGTCAGGGGGCAGGTCAGCCCCAGCATTTT
TRBV5-6	.	TRBD1	TRBJ1-2	CASRRADRAGFYGYTF	TGTGCCAGCAGAAGAGCAGACAGGGCGGGGTTCTATGGCTACACCTTC
TRBV19	.	TRBD1	TRBJ2-6	CASSPWTGSRSGANVLTF	TGTGCCAGTAGTCCTTGGACAGGGAGTCGCTCTGGGGCCAACGTCCTGACTTTC
TRBV5-1	.	TRBD2	TRBJ2-2	CASSGSGSSTGELFF	TGCGCCAGCAGCGGGAGCGGGAGTAGCACCGGGGAGCTGTTTTTT
TRBV29-1	.	.	TRBJ2-1	CSVEKPPHSGAYNEQFF	TGCAGCGTTGAAAAGCCCCCCCACTCGGGGGCCTACAATGAGCAGTTCTTC
TRBV7-8	.	.	TRBJ2-7	CASSLDIGGSTGEQYF	TGTGCCAGCAGCTTAGATATTGGTGGTAGCACGGGTGAGCAGTACTTC
TRBV4-1	.	.	TRBJ2-7	CASSQGNRATYEQYF	TGCGCCAGCAGCCAAGGGAACAGGGCAACCTACGAGCAGTACTTC
TRBV5-1	.	TRBD1	TRBJ1-4	CASSWDSNEKLFF	TGCGCCAGCAGCTGGGACAGCAATGAAAAACTGTTTTTT
TRBV5-4	once	.	TRBJ2-2	CASSPTGTFLTGELFF	TGTGCCAGCAGCCCGACAGGAACCTTCCTGACCGGGGAGCTGTTTTTT
TRBV9	.	TRBD2	TRBJ2-2	CASSPQRTSGINTGELFF	TGTGCCAGCAGCCCCCAAAGGACTAGCGGGATAAACACCGGGGAGCTGTTTTTT
TRBV30	.	.	TRBJ1-2	CAWRTGIASGYTF	TGTGCCTGGAGAACAGGGATTGCTAGCGGCTACACCTTC
TRBV7-8	.	.	TRBJ2-7	CASSFGTLWNEQYF	TGTGCCAGCAGCTTCGGGACACTATGGAACGAGCAGTACTTC
TRBV7-3	.	TRBD1	TRBJ2-3	CASSGQGQADTQYF	TGTGCCAGCAGCGGACAGGGACAGGCAGATACGCAGTATTTT
TRBV2	.	.	TRBJ2-3	CASSEGSGLQYF	TGTGCCAGCAGTGAAGGTTCCGGGTTGCAGTATTTT
TRBV19	.	.	TRBJ1-1	CASSPSEITEAFF	TGTGCCAGTAGTCCCTCGGAGATCACTGAAGCTTTCTTT
TRBV13	.	TRBD2	TRBJ2-7	CASSRGTSGSGSGEQYF	TGTGCCAGCAGCCGTGGGACTAGCGGGAGCGGGTCAGGCGAGCAGTACTTC
TRBV10-3	.	.	TRBJ1-1	CAISAGVNTEAFF	TGTGCCATCAGTGCAGGGGTGAACACTGAAGCTTTCTTT
TRBV5-4	.	.	TRBJ2-3	CASSFLRGGGGTDTQYF	TGTGCCAGCAGCTTCCTAAGAGGGGGAGGGGGGACAGATACGCAGTATTTT
TRBV7-7	.	.	TRBJ2-1	CASSSGRGSVQFF	TGTGCCAGCAGTTCAGGACGGGGATCTGTGCAGTTCTTC
TRBV27	.	TRBD1	TRBJ2-7	CASSWDRSYEQYF	TGTGCCAGCAGTTGGGACAGGTCCTACGAGCAGTACTTC
TRBV6-4	.	.	TRBJ1-2	CASNSGAEGGYTF	TGTGCCAGCAACTCCGGGGCGGAGGGTGGCTACACCTTC
TRBV10-1	.	.	TRBJ2-7	CASSEPSSYEQYF	TGCGCCAGCAGTGAGCCGAGCTCCTACGAGCAGTACTTC
TRBV28	.	TRBD2	TRBJ2-2	CASSPLAGYNTGELFF	TGTGCCAGCAGTCCGCTAGCGGGATATAACACCGGGGAGCTGTTTTTT
TRBV19	.	.	TRBJ1-5	CASSIGGGERQPQHF	TGTGCCAGTAGTATTGGAGGAGGGGAGAGACAGCCCCAGCATTTT
TRBV30	.	.	TRBJ2-2	CAWKTGNTGELFF	TGTGCCTGGAAGACAGGGAACACCGGGGAGCTGTTTTTT
TRBV2	.	.	TRBJ1-1	CASSADPPGAFF	TGTGCCAGCAGTGCTGACCCGCCCGGGGCTTTCTTT
TRBV28	.	.	TRBJ1-5	CASSLSAARSQPQHF	TGTGCCAGCAGTTTAAGTGCCGCGAGGAGTCAGCCCCAGCATTTT
TRBV10-2	.	TRBD2	TRBJ2-1	CASSERGGLGNEQFF	TGCGCCAGCAGTGAGCGGGGGGGGCTGGGGAATGAGCAGTTCTTC
TRBV29-1	.	TRBD1	TRBJ2-1	CSELTGGPYNEQFF	TGCAGCGAGCTGACAGGGGGACCCTACAATGAGCAGTTCTTC
TRBV6-6	.	TRBD1	TRBJ1-2	CASSYSGDRLYGYTF	TGTGCCAGCAGTTACTCTGGGGACAGGCTCTATGGCTACACCTTC
TRBV5-8	.	TRBD1	TRBJ1-6	CASSPDRGDPLHF	TGTGCCAGCAGCCCGGACAGGGGGGACCCCCTCCACTTT
TRBV7-3	.	.	TRBJ2-6	CASSPQGSGANVLTF	TGTGCCAGCAGCCCACAGGGCTCCGGGGCCAACGTCCTGACTTTC
TRBV6-5	.	TRBD2	TRBJ2-7	CASSDGLAGGHEQYF	TGTGCCAGCAGCGATGGACTAGCGGGAGGGCACGAGCAGTACTTC
TRBV28	.	TRBD2	TRBJ2-3	CASSFGGGSTDTQYF	TGTGCCAGCAGTTTCGGCGGGGGGAGCACAGATACGCAGTATTTT